This record covers a single TCR beta chain. What it binds is unknown. This PCR relied on a set of 60 Vbeta primers and 13 Jbeta primers. In the authors' methods: An analysis performed later counted around 86 million unique TCR beta chains (around 9.9 million of them shared). Generated by immunoSEQ multiplex PCR, the TCRdb table keeps only in-frame clones and is missing some. Clonal size and the V and J genes are those of that table, whereas D and trimming came from the DNA. The sample lists about 140,000 clones, more than 75% occurring once. The germline gives CDR1 SGHAT, CDR2 FQNNGV. V was clipped by 1 base and J by 6 bases; unmatched bases: 5. The CDR3 is made up of 15 amino acids. The data were taken from a study of cytomegalovirus exposure and HLA in healthy donors. General observations from the study: An analysis done earlier found most TCR beta V segments productive about 87% or about 30% of the time. Later analysis identified a missense DCLRE1C variant that was linked to TCR beta V- and J-gene trimming. Presence/absence analyses supposed approximately even sequencing depth among donors.

Sequenced material: PBMCs. This chain connects TRBV11-2 to TRBJ2-7; 11 bases are a match to TRBD2. The clonotype was recovered from a man over 45 in good health and CMV-seronegative. CDR3 amino acids: CASSLALAGVGEQYF. In DNA form, the CDR3 reads TGTGCCAGCAGCTTAGCACTAGCGGGAGTCGGCGAGCAGTACTTC.